This T cell receptor (beta chain) was identified in a study of control samples from healthy donors and cancer patients. The germline gives CDR1 SGDLS, CDR2 YYNGEE. There are 17 residues in the CDR3. The junction had 11 bases not matched to a gene; V was cut back by 3 bases and J by 2 bases. Assay: immunoSEQ multiplex PCR; the TCRdb copy retains only in-frame clones and omits some. The sample consists of more than 140,000 clones, around 94% of them appearing once. The rearrangement links TRBV9 to TRBJ2-3; TRBD2 matches at 8 bases. The sample comprised blood. The clonotype originates from a man in his forties in good health. CDR3 protein: CASSATVGAGVTDTQYF. Written as DNA, the CDR3 is TGTGCCAGCAGCGCTACCGTGGGAGCGGGAGTCACAGATACGCAGTATTTT.